This T cell receptor (beta chain) was captured by sequencing in a study of post-analysis software for immune sequencing data (dated by TCRdb to the mid-2010s). Notes on the research overall: Recorded disease courses included relapsing-remitting, secondary progressive and progressive-relapsing multiple sclerosis, with some patients lacking subtype annotation. The patient repertoires were set against 11 previously published healthy control repertoires from donors whose ages ranged from roughly 6 to 26 years. A subset of samples was prepared in parallel using single-end sample barcoding, then pooled and co-amplified after Illumina adapter ligation.

On the study overall, not on this receptor specifically: When samples were clustered directly using the F measure, samples prepared in the same batch co-clustered strongly, which prompted a batch-effect correction. The multiple sclerosis patient group was slightly younger than the control group. Compared with controls, multiple sclerosis patients had significantly lower normalized Chao1 diversity, a finding suggesting substantial peripheral T-cell clonal expansion. Roughly 5 TRBV segments, including TRBV5-6, TRBV5-1 and TRBV20-1, were significantly more frequent in patients than controls.

CDR1 is given as DFQATT and CDR2 as SNEGSKA, both from the germline V gene (reference sequence). Reading from cysteine to phenylalanine, the CDR3 counts 12 amino acids. The CDR3 DNA has 36 bases and is translated from base 1. The library was prepared using PCR. The sample was run on an Illumina HiSeq 2500. To reduce PCR and sequencing biases, unique molecular identifiers were incorporated into the TCR beta cDNA libraries. Every 1 to 10 million input T cells yielded roughly 500,000 cDNA molecules, meaning each molecule approximated one T cell. The patient libraries were prepared and sequenced using the same protocol as the earlier healthy control dataset. Within a given batch, samples were prepared together, multiplexed and sequenced on the same HiSeq lane. In the paper's pipeline: MIGEC handled the raw barcoded reads, throwing out single-read molecular identifier groups before consensus assembly and CDR3 extraction. Clonotype tables were post-analysed with VDJtools, normalizing diversity by down-sampling all datasets to the smallest sample size. To correct batch-related cross-sample contamination, repertoire overlap clustering matched CDR3 amino acid sequences but not nucleotide sequences. The public reads were run again by TCRdb, first through fastp at Q25 and then through MiXCR, and only productive beta chains were kept. Rows are unified per CDR3 protein, each entry keeping the most common DNA and genes. TCRdb, not the authors, supplied the V and J calls. Counted in this sample were some 240,000 distinct CDR3 sequences; 30% to 45% of them appeared once. The top ten clonotypes cover 4% to 6% of the sample.

TCR beta repertoires were profiled from peripheral blood of roughly 13 young patients with multiple sclerosis to demonstrate the VDJtools post-analysis software. The patients with multiple sclerosis were children and adolescents between roughly 6 and 17 years of age. On this clonotype: Its target antigen remains unknown. Per-base qualities were not stored, and no clone one base away is much larger.

The receptor was isolated from a girl under 18 with multiple sclerosis. The chain is assembled from TRBV20-1 and TRBJ2-4; 7 bases in between match TRBD2. The DNA end favors TRBJ2-5, so the J call may be wrong. Source material: blood. The nucleotide sequence is given as TGCAGGGGGGGGGTGGTTGGGGAGACCCAGTACTTC. Its translation reads: CRGGVVGETQYF.